This T cell receptor beta chain is from a study of cytomegalovirus exposure and HLA in healthy donors. Only a few counts were recorded for this clone. Its specificity is not known. Healthy bone marrow donors made up the donor group. V lost 6 bases and J lost 9, with 11 bases in between. The CDR3 runs to 12 residues. Germline CDR1 reads SGHVS; CDR2 reads FNYEAQ. PCR was performed using 60 Vbeta and 13 Jbeta primers. Generated by immunoSEQ multiplex PCR, the TCRdb table keeps only in-frame clones and is missing some. Counted here are around 170,000 clones, roughly 87% occurring once; the ten biggest clones make up roughly 0.5%. Points from the study as a whole: A later analysis showed that HLA-associated TCR beta chains had undergone more clonal expansion than equally common others. Later analysis reportedly placed an Asian-associated ancestry cluster below the roughly 680-donor mean in N-insertions. TCR sequences were mostly rare, though some public TCRs occurred in many donors.

This sequence was found in a woman between 50 and 59 years old in good health and CMV-seronegative. The chain couples TRBV7-6 to TRBJ2-2; D remains ambiguous. Sequenced input: PBMCs. This CDR3 reads CASRPLTRELFF. The CDR3 DNA follows: TGTGCCAGCAGGCCCCTTACAAGGGAGCTGTTTTTT. Full variable domain (missing parts from reference TRBV7-6 and TRBJ2-2): GAGVSQSPRYKVTKRGQDVALRCDPISGHVSLYWYRQALGQGPEFLTYFNYEAQQDKSGLPNDRFSAERPEGSISTLTIQRTEQRDSAMYRCASRPLTRELFFGEGSRLTVL.